The present TCR beta chain was sequenced within a study of control samples from healthy donors and cancer patients. Trimming left V 1 base short and J 6 bases short, with 3 bases between. The germline V gene encodes CDR1 LNHDA and CDR2 SQIVND (reference sequence). The CDR3 totals 11 residues. Generated by immunoSEQ multiplex PCR, the TCRdb table keeps only in-frame clones and is missing some. The table records 90,000 to 150,000 clones, 80% to 95% of them present only once. The sequence was obtained from a young woman in good health. Sequencing was carried out using blood. The chain couples TRBV19 to TRBJ2-5; D ambiguous. The CDR3 DNA sequence: TGTGCCAGTAGTATAGGACAGACCCAGTACTTC. It yields the protein CASSIGQTQYF.